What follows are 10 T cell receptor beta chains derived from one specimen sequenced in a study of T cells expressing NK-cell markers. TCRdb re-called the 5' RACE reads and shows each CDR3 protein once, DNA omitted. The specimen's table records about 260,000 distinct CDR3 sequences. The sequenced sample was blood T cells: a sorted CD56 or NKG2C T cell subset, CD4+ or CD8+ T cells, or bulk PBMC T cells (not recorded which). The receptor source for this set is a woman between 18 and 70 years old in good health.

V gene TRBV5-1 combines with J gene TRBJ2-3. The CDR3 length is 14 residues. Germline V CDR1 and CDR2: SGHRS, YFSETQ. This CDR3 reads CASSSGLETDTQYF.

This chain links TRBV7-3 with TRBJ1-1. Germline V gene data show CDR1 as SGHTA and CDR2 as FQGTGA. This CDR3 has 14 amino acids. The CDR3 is CASSLLAGNTEAFF. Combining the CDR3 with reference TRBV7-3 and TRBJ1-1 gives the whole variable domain GAGVSQTPSNKVTEKGKYVELRCDPISGHTALYWYRQSLGQGPEFLIYFQGTGAADDSGLPNDRFFAVRPEGSVSTLKIQRTERGDSAVYLCASSLLAGNTEAFFGQGTRLTVV.

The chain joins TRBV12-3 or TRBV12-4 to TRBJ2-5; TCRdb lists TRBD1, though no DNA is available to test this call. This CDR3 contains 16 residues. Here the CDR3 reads CASRIDRGQGAETQYF.

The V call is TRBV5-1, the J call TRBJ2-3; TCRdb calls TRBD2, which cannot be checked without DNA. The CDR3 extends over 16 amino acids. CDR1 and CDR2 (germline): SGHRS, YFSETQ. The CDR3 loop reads CASSLALAGDPDTQYF.

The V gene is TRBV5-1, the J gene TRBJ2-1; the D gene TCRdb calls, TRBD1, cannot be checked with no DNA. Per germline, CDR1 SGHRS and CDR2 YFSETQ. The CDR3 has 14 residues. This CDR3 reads CASITGPSYNEQFF.

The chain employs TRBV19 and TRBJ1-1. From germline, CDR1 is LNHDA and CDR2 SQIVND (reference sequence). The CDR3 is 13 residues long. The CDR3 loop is CASSIQKLTEAFF.

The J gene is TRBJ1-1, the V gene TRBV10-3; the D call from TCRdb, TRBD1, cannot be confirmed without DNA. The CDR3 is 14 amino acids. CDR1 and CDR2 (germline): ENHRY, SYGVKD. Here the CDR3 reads CAISASGAVTEAFF.

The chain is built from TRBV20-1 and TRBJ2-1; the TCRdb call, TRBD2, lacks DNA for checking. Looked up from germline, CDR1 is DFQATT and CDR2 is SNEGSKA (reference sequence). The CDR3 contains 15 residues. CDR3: CSAQTSGRSYNEQFF.

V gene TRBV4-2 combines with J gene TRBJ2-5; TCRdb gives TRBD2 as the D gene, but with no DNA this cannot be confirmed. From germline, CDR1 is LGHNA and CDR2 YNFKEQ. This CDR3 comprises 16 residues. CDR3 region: CASSQASLEAQETQYF.

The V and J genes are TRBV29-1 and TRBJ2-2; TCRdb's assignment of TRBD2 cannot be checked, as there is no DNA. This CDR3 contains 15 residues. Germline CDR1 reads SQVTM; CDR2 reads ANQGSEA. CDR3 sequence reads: CSVPREAGGTGELFF.